The 28 T cell receptor beta chains reported below all come from one sample, sequenced in a study of T cells in Graves' hyperthyroidism and ophthalmopathy. Amplified TCR beta CDR3 regions derived from RNA transcripts. An initial round of RT-PCR targeting the TCR CDR3 relied on the HTBI primer set. TCRdb processed the multiplex PCR reads anew with MiXCR; each CDR3 protein has one entry. The sample carries hundreds of thousands of distinct CDR3 sequences, around 15% recorded once. The sequenced sample was blood. The receptors derive from a woman aged 18-29 years with Graves' hyperthyroidism.

This clonotype has more than one count but fewer than ten. The V gene is TRBV30, the J gene TRBJ1-6; D is possibly TRBD1 (6 bases). From germline, CDR1 is GTSNPN and CDR2 SVGIG (reference sequence). This CDR3 has 13 residues. The ends were cut back, 5 bases at V and 7 bases at J, with 12 bases in the middle. The CDR3 loop reads CAWDRDTNSPLHF. The CDR3 DNA reads as TGTGCCTGGGACCGGGACACCAATTCACCCCTCCACTTT.

This clonotype was counted many times. The chain couples TRBV3-1 to TRBJ2-1, with 9 bases that match TRBD2. In germline, CDR1 is LGHDT, CDR2 YNNKEL (reference sequence). The CDR3 runs 15 residues. With 1 base clipped from V and 6 bases from J, the junction kept 4 bases outside the gene matches. In DNA form, the CDR3 reads TGTGCCAGCAGCCAAGCTACTAGCGGGTTCAATGAGCAGTTCTTC. The encoded protein is CASSQATSGFNEQFF.

This rearrangement joins TRBV19 to TRBJ1-2; possible D gene TRBD1, 5 bases. Between the trimmed V and J ends, which lost 1 base and 5 bases, there was a span of 11 bases. CDR3 size: 14 residues. Per germline, CDR1 LNHDA and CDR2 SQIVND (reference sequence). The CDR3, as DNA: TGTGCCAGTAGTATAGGGGACCGCTTATATGGCTACACCTTC. This encodes CASSIGDRLYGYTF.

The rearrangement links TRBV30 to TRBJ1-2, with 8 bases identical to TRBD1. Looked up from germline, CDR1 is GTSNPN and CDR2 is SVGIG (reference sequence). The length of the CDR3 is 16 residues. Trimming at V came to 0 bases and at J to 0 bases, leaving 6 bases not matched to a gene. In DNA form, the CDR3 reads TGTGCCTGGAGTGTACCCGGACAGGGTGCTAACTATGGCTACACCTTC. This encodes CAWSVPGQGANYGYTF. Full variable domain (remainder filled in from reference TRBV30 and TRBJ1-2): SQTIHQWPATLVQPVGSPLSLECTVEGTSNPNLYWYRQAAGRGLQLLFYSVGIGQISSEVPQNLSASRPQDRQFILSSKKLLLSDSGFYLCAWSVPGQGANYGYTFGSGTRLTVV.

A remark on this clonotype: It is unclear where the CDR3 begins or ends on the DNA, so no DNA is shown, and the CDR3 is as TCRdb lists it. The chain recombines TRBV11-3 with TRBJ1-5. Both ends counted, the CDR3 spans 17 residues. Germline CDR1 is SGHNT and CDR2 is YENEEA. The CDR3 sequence is CASSLVVETQYFGPQHF.

This clonotype came up many times. The CDR3 sequence: CASSEYQETGRAYEQYF. For the CDR3, the DNA is TGTGCCAGCAGTGAATATCAGGAGACAGGGAGGGCCTACGAGCAGTACTTC. J is TRBJ2-7 and V is TRBV25-1; D is perhaps TRBD1 or TRBD2 (7 bases each). Germline CDR1 MGHDK, CDR2 SYGVNS. The CDR3 runs 17 residues. Trimming took 0 bases from V and 2 from J, leaving 17 bases between them.

This clonotype was seen ten or more times. The chain uses TRBV18 and TRBJ2-1; D call uncertain. Trimming took 1 base from V and 5 from J, leaving 3 bases between them. CDR1 is KGHSH and CDR2 is LQKENI in the germline V gene. This CDR3 comprises 12 residues. CDR3 coding DNA: TGTGCCAGCTCACCACAACACAATGAGCAGTTCTTC. Residues: CASSPQHNEQFF.

The sample holds a few counts of this clonotype. The rearrangement links TRBV29-1 to TRBJ2-7; D is ambiguous. The CDR3 totals 11 residues. Trimming took 2 bases from V and 7 from J, leaving 9 bases between them. Germline CDR1 reads SQVTM; CDR2 reads ANQGSEA. CDR3 nucleotide sequence: TGCAGCGTTGAACACTTCACGGAGCAGTACTTC. Encoded protein: CSVEHFTEQYF.

This clonotype occurred many times. V is TRBV2 and J is TRBJ2-3, with 8 bases identical to TRBD2. Trimming took 4 bases from V and 6 from J; bases not matched to a gene: 12. Germline V gene sequence: CDR1 SNHLY, CDR2 FYNNEI. This CDR3 is built from 16 residues. The CDR3, as DNA: TGTGCCAGCAGTGGAAGAGGCGGGGGGAATTGGGATACGCAGTATTTT. It encodes CASSGRGGGNWDTQYF.

This chain joins TRBV10-3 and TRBJ2-1; the match to TRBD2 covers 8 bases. This CDR3 is 15 amino acids long. The ends lost 3 bases at V and 10 bases at J; junction bases unmatched: 11. Per germline, CDR1 ENHRY and CDR2 SYGVKD. As DNA, the CDR3 is TGTGCCATCAGTGACGTGGGAGCGGGGGCCTGGGAGCAGTTCTTC. This sequence encodes CAISDVGAGAWEQFF.

A remark on this clonotype: A read error may account for a junction end that differs from germline. This rearrangement joins TRBV20-1 to TRBJ2-7; 7 positions agree with TRBD2. CDR3 length: 14 residues. Per the germline V gene, CDR1 is DFQATT and CDR2 is SNEGSKA (reference sequence). The CDR3 nucleotides read TGCGGTGCTAGAGGACGCGGGAGAGGATACGAGCAGTACTTC. Translated: CGARGRGRGYEQYF.

A word on this clonotype: A much bigger clone sits one base away, suggesting this may be a read error. This chain links TRBV27 with TRBJ2-7; D possibly corresponds to TRBD1 (6 bases). The CDR3 runs to 14 residues. V gave up 2 bases and J gave up 0 bases, with 8 bases separating them. CDR1 MNHEY and CDR2 SMNVEV come from the germline V gene (reference sequence). In DNA form, the CDR3 reads TGTGCCAGCAGTTTAAAGGACAGCTCCTACGAGCAGTACTTC. It specifies CASSLKDSSYEQYF.

This clonotype was recorded at least ten times. The chain has TRBV7-2 and TRBJ2-2; 8 nucleotides align to TRBD2. Per the germline V gene, CDR1 is SGHTA and CDR2 is FQGNSA. The CDR3 extends over 20 amino acids. J gave up 4 bases and V 0 bases, and 16 bases lay outside the gene matches. The chain's CDR3 is CASSLAPFTSGPFLTGELFF. The DNA of the CDR3 is TGTGCCAGCAGCTTAGCTCCCTTTACTAGCGGTCCTTTCCTCACCGGGGAGCTGTTTTTT.

Many counts were recorded for this clonotype. This chain joins TRBV30 and TRBJ1-1; D might be TRBD1 (6 bases). This CDR3 contains 14 residues. Germline CDR1 is GTSNPN and CDR2 is SVGIG (reference sequence). V lost 2 bases and J lost 0, with 10 bases in between. The CDR3: CAWSLGHMNTEAFF. CDR3 DNA sequence: TGTGCCTGGAGTTTGGGACACATGAACACTGAAGCTTTCTTT.

This clonotype has ten or more counts. This rearrangement joins TRBV7-9 to TRBJ2-5; D is unclear. Germline CDR1 SEHNR, CDR2 FQNEAQ (reference sequence). CDR3 length: 13 amino acids. Deletions cut 5 bases from V and 5 bases from J, with 12 bases between. CDR3 nucleotide sequence: TGTGCCAGCAGCACCACCCCCGGGGAGACCCAGTACTTC. Protein product: CASSTTPGETQYF.

The J gene is TRBJ2-2, the V gene TRBV11-2; 15 bases match TRBD2. Germline V gene data show CDR1 as SGHAT and CDR2 as FQNNGV. CDR3 size: 17 residues. V was pared by 5 bases and J by 5 bases, with 6 bases of the junction left unmatched. In DNA, the CDR3 is TGTGCCAGCAGCCCGGGACTAGCGGGAGGTCGGACCGGGGAGCTGTTTTTT. Its translation is CASSPGLAGGRTGELFF.

The J gene is TRBJ1-6, the V gene TRBV25-1; tentative D call: TRBD1 (5 bases). CDR3 length: 14 residues. Trimming cost V 4 bases and J 7 bases, with 11 bases left between them. Germline V gives CDR1 MGHDK, CDR2 SYGVNS. The CDR3 here is CASSGGVGNSPLHF. CDR3 bases: TGTGCCAGCAGTGGAGGGGTAGGAAATTCACCCCTCCACTTT.

This clonotype occurred a few times. The gene calls are TRBV7-3 and TRBJ1-1; 7 nucleotides match TRBD1. This CDR3 has 15 residues. The germline CDR1 and CDR2 sequences are SGHTA and FQGTGA. The V segment lost 1 base and the J segment 1 base; nucleotides outside the gene matches: 3. DNA for the CDR3: TGTGCCAGCAGCTTAAATCCAGGGGGGAACACTGAAGCTTTCTTT. It encodes CASSLNPGGNTEAFF.

This clonotype was picked up many times. This rearrangement joins TRBV6-2 or TRBV6-3 to TRBJ2-3; 8 bases agree with TRBD2. Germline CDR1 and CDR2: MNHEY and SVGEGT. V was pared by 7 bases and J by 1 base, with 4 bases of the junction left unmatched. The CDR3 is 14 residues long. This chain's CDR3 is CASTPAGGTDTQYF. The CDR3 DNA sequence: TGTGCCAGCACTCCAGCGGGAGGCACAGATACGCAGTATTTT.

This clonotype was seen a few times. The chain employs TRBV7-9 and TRBJ2-3, with unresolved D. Germline loops: CDR1 SEHNR, CDR2 FQNEAQ (reference sequence). V lost 5 bases to trimming and J lost 2 bases, with 17 bases between them. The CDR3 sequence is 16 residues long. CDR3 in DNA: TGTGCCAGCAGCCAAGGGCCGACACGGGCCACAGATACGCAGTATTTT. This gives the protein CASSQGPTRATDTQYF.

The chain has TRBV12-3 or TRBV12-4 and TRBJ1-1, with no clear D. The V and J ends lost 4 bases and 4 bases respectively, with 10 bases between them. The CDR3 has 13 residues. This CDR3 is CASSWSRGTEAFF. DNA of the CDR3: TGTGCCAGCAGTTGGAGTAGAGGCACTGAAGCTTTCTTT.

This clonotype came up many times. The chain combines TRBV6-1 with TRBJ1-4; 8 bases line up with TRBD1. The CDR3 totals 15 residues. V shed 8 bases and J 10 bases; nucleotides not matched to a gene: 15. Germline V gene lookup returns CDR1 MNHNS and CDR2 SASEGT. CDR3 in amino acids: CASAQRRTGNGKLFF. The CDR3 coding sequence is TGTGCCAGCGCACAAAGAAGGACAGGGAACGGAAAACTGTTTTTT.

This rearrangement joins TRBV30 to TRBJ1-6; possible D gene TRBD1, 5 bases. Germline CDR1 reads GTSNPN; CDR2 reads SVGIG (reference sequence). The CDR3 has 16 residues. V was trimmed by 2 bases and J by 10 bases, leaving 21 bases between them. The chain's CDR3 is CAWSKQGLRMGSPLHF. The CDR3 DNA sequence: TGTGCCTGGAGTAAGCAGGGCTTACGGATGGGGTCACCCCTCCACTTT.

This clonotype occurred many times. The chain employs TRBV20-1 and TRBJ1-5, with TRBD1 as a possible D gene (5 bases). V was cut by 5 bases and J by 2 bases, with 13 bases left in between. Germline V gene lookup returns CDR1 DFQATT and CDR2 SNEGSKA (reference sequence). This CDR3 contains 14 residues. CDR3 in amino acids: CSASRQTGNQPQHF. CDR3 coding DNA: TGCAGTGCTTCAAGACAGACTGGCAATCAGCCCCAGCATTTT.

This clonotype has only a few counts. The chain employs TRBV5-4 and TRBJ2-1; no reliable D call. The CDR3 totals 12 residues. V was cut by 0 bases and J by 8 bases, with 6 bases left in between. Germline CDR1 SGHNT, CDR2 YYREEE (reference sequence). Written as DNA, the CDR3 is TGTGCCAGCAGCTTGGATGGGGATGAGCAGTTCTTC. This gives the protein CASSLDGDEQFF. The whole variable domain, remainder taken from reference TRBV5-4 and TRBJ2-1, is ETGVTQSPTHLIKTRGQQVTLRCSSQSGHNTVSWYQQALGQGPQFIFQYYREEENGRGNFPPRFSGLQFPNYSSELNVNALELDDSALYLCASSLDGDEQFFGPGTRLTVL.

This clonotype was observed at least ten times. The V and J genes are TRBV27 and TRBJ2-7; D is ambiguous. Trimming removed 5 bases at V and 6 bases at J, with 17 bases between. This CDR3 has 14 amino acids. CDR1 is MNHEY, CDR2 SMNVEV, per germline (reference sequence). As DNA, the CDR3 is TGTGCCAGCAGTCCAACCGGATTTTGGGGCGAGCAGTACTTC. Translation gives CASSPTGFWGEQYF.

This clonotype showed up many times. The chain joins TRBV20-1 to TRBJ2-7, with TRBD2 identical over 10 bases. V dropped 3 bases and J dropped 4; count of bases not matched to a gene: 12. This CDR3 has 16 residues. The germline V gene encodes CDR1 DFQATT and CDR2 SNEGSKA (reference sequence). The CDR3 DNA sequence: TGCAGTGCTAGGGGGACTAGCGTCAAAAGCGTGTACGAGCAGTACTTC. It is translated as CSARGTSVKSVYEQYF.

This clonotype was recorded at least ten times. The rearrangement uses TRBV18 and TRBJ2-1, with TRBD1 as a possible D gene (5 bases). The V gene lost 6 bases and the J gene lost 4 bases, with 16 bases spanning the gap. This CDR3 has 15 residues. The germline CDR1 and CDR2 sequences are KGHSH and LQKENI. The CDR3 sequence is CASSQLETVYNEQFF. The CDR3 coding sequence is TGTGCCAGCTCGCAACTCGAGACAGTTTACAATGAGCAGTTCTTC.